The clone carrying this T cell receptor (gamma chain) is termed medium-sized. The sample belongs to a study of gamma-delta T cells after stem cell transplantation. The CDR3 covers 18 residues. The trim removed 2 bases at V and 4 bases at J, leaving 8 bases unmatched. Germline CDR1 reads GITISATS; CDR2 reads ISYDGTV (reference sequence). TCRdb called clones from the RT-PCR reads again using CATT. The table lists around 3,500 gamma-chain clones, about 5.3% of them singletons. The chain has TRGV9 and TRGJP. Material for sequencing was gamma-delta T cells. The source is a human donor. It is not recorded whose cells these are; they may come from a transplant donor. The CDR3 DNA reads TGTGCCTTGTGGGAGGCACCTACTCAAGAGTTGGGCAAAAAAATCAAGGTATTT. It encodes CALWEAPTQELGKKIKVF.